This T cell receptor (beta chain) came from a study of identical twins. Study-level points and caveats: Fewer insertions marked abundant cord blood beta clonotypes; young adult naive trended weakly, memory not at all.

V shed 2 bases and J shed 2 bases, with 13 bases lying between them. There are 17 residues in the CDR3. In germline, CDR1 is MNHEY, CDR2 SVGEGT. Notes on this clonotype: As yet, its antigen is unknown.

TCRdb called the 5' RACE reads again in MiXCR, with one record for every CDR3 protein. The repertoire holds approximately 630,000 distinct CDR3 sequences, with about 7.1% as singletons. This same sample was also taken into another study, of yellow fever vaccine responses in identical twins.

The chain links TRBV6-2 or TRBV6-3 to TRBJ2-6; D remains ambiguous. The source is a woman aged 18-29 years in good health. Specimen: PBMCs. CDR3 loop: CASSYGWTTAGANVLTF. The CDR3 DNA reads as TGTGCCAGCAGTTACGGGTGGACCACCGCTGGGGCCAACGTCCTGACTTTC.